This record concerns one T cell receptor beta chain sequence. Its cognate antigen is unknown. The germline gives CDR1 SGHDN, CDR2 FVKESK. The V end was cut by 0 bases, the J end by 7 bases, with 7 bases between. The CDR3 runs to 12 residues. All donors comprised healthy Caucasians. These data come from a study of identical twins. Notes on the study in general: Shared out-of-frame alpha sequences (those common to twins) showed excess low generation probability. It was possible that invariant MAIT and iNKT cells partly confounded the zero-insertion analyses.

A template switching step contributed a universal primer site, while unique molecular identifiers were present in the cDNA. MiXCR, run by TCRdb on the 5' RACE reads, gives a single entry per CDR3 protein. Of 400,000 to 500,000 distinct CDR3 sequences in the sample, approximately 17% are singletons; the top ten hold roughly an eighth. This sequence originates from a man aged 50-60 years in good health. V is TRBV14 and J is TRBJ2-7, with D unresolved. The sample was naive T cells sorted from blood. Here the CDR3 reads CASSQEGREQYF. The CDR3 coding sequence is TGTGCCAGCAGCCAAGAAGGACGTGAGCAGTACTTC.